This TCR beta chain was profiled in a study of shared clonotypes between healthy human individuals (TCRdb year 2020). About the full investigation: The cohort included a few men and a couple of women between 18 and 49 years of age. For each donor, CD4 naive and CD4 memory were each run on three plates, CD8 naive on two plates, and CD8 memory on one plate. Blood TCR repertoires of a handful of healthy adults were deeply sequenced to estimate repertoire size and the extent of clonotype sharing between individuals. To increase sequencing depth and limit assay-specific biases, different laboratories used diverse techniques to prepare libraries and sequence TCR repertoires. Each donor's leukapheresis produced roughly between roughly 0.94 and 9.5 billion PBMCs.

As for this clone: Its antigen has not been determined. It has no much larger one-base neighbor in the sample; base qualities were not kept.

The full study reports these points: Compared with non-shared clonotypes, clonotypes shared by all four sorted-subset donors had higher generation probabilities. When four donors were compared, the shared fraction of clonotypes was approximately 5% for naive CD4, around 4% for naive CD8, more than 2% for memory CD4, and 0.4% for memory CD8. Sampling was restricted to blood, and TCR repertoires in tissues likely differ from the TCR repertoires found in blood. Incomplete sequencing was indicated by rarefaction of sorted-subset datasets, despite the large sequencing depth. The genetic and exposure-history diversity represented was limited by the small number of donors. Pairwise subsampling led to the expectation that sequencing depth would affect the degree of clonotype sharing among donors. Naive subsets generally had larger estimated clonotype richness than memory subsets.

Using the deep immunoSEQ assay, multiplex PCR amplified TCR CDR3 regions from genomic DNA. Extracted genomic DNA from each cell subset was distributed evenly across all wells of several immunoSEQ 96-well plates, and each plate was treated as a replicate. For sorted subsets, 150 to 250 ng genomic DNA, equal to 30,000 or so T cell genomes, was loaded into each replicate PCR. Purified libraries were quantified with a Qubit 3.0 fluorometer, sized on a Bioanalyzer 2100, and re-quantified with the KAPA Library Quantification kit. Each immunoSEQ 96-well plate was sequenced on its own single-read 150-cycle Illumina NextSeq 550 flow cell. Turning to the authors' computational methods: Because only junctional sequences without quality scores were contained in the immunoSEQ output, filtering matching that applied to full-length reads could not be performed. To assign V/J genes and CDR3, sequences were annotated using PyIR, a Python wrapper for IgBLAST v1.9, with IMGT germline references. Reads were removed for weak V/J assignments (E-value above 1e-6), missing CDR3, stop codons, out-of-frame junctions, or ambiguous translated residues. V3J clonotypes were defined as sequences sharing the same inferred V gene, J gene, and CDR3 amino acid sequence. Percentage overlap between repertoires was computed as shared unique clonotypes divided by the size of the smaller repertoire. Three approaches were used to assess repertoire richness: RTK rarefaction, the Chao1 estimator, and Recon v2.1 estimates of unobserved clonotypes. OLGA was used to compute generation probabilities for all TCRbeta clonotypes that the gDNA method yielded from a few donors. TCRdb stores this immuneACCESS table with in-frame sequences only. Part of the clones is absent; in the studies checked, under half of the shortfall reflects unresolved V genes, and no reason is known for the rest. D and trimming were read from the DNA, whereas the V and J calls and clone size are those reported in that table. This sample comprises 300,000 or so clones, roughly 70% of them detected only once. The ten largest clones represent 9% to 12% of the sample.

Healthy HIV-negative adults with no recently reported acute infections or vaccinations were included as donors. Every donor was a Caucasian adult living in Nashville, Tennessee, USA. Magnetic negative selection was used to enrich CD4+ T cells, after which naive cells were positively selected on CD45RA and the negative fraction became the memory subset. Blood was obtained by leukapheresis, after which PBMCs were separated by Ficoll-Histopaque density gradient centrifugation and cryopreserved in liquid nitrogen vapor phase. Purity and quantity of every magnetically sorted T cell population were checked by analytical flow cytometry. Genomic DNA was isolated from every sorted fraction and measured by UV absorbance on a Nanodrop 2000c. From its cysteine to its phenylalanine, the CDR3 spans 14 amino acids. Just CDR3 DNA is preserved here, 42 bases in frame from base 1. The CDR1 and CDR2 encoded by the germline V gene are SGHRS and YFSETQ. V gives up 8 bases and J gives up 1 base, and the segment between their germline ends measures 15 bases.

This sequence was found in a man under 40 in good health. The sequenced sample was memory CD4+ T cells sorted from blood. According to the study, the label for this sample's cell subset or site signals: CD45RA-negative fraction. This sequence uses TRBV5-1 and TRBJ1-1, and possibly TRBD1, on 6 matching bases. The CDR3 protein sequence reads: CASQWGAGNTEAFF. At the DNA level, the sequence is TGCGCCAGTCAATGGGGGGCGGGGAACACTGAAGCTTTCTTT.